The 21 T cell receptor beta chains presented below share a single source sample, sequenced in a study of T cell responses to AZD1222 COVID-19 vaccine (dated by TCRdb to the early 2020s). Taken with the paper, the label for time point translates to: about 28 days (+/-7) after the second vaccine dose. Receptor libraries were prepared by the immunoSEQ multiplex PCR assay. TCRdb's version of the immuneACCESS table is confined to in-frame rearrangements and falls short of the full clone set. An unresolved V gene accounts for under half of the shortfall where checked; the remainder is of unknown origin. The sample table contains about 110,000 clones; only one count was recorded for about 85% of them. Roughly 2.5% of the sample rests with the top ten. The sequences come from peripheral blood, collected 28 days after the second AZD1222 dose. Receptor source: an adult who received the AZD1222 COVID-19 vaccine.

The V gene is TRBV5-5, the J gene TRBJ2-6, with 7 positions matching TRBD2. V shed 4 bases and J 4 bases; nucleotides not matched to a gene: 5. The CDR3 has 15 residues. Germline V gene data show CDR1 as SGHKS and CDR2 as YYEKEE (reference sequence). This CDR3 is CASSRTRSGANVLTF. CDR3 in DNA: TGTGCCAGCAGCCGGACTAGGTCCGGGGCCAACGTCCTGACTTTC.

With regard to this clone: Distinct nucleotide sequences in the sample also encode this CDR3. The chain is built from TRBV3-1 (or the pseudogene TRBV3-2) and TRBJ1-2, with TRBD1 as a possible D gene (6 bases). The V end lost 1 base, the J end lost 7 bases, and 10 bases lay between the germline ends. Germline CDR1 LGHDT, CDR2 YNNKEL (reference sequence). CDR3 length: 13 residues. In DNA, the CDR3 is TGTGCCAGCAGCCAAGTACAGGGCTCTGGCTACACCTTC. This sequence encodes CASSQVQGSGYTF.

This chain joins TRBV7-9 and TRBJ2-7; TRBD2 agrees at 11 bases. The CDR3 is made up of 16 amino acids. The junction had 11 bases not matched to a gene; V was cut back by 5 bases and J by 5 bases. Germline V gives CDR1 SEHNR, CDR2 FQNEAQ (reference sequence). CDR3 in amino acids: CASSILLAGVKHEQYF. The DNA of the CDR3 is TGTGCCAGCAGCATCCTACTAGCGGGAGTCAAGCACGAGCAGTACTTC.

This rearrangement joins TRBV13 to TRBJ2-3; the match to TRBD2 covers 8 bases. This CDR3 comprises 17 residues. CDR1 is PRHDT, CDR2 FYEKMQ, per germline (reference sequence). The junction had 11 bases not matched to a gene; V was cut back by 6 bases and J by 0 bases. The CDR3 sequence is CASSPEGGRRSTDTQYF. The DNA of the CDR3 is TGTGCCAGCAGTCCAGAAGGCGGGAGGAGAAGCACAGATACGCAGTATTTT.

V and J are TRBV5-5 and TRBJ1-2; D remains unclear. Germline CDR1 reads SGHKS; CDR2 reads YYEKEE (reference sequence). Trimming took off 4 bases at V and 4 bases at J, with 14 bases between the two ends. The CDR3 covers 14 residues. The DNA for the CDR3 is TGTGCCAGCAGCGCTCGCGGGCTTGGCTATGGCTACACCTTC. Residues: CASSARGLGYGYTF.

J is TRBJ1-2 and V is TRBV6-2 or TRBV6-3; maybe TRBD1 (6 bases). There are 13 residues in the CDR3. Germline V gene data show CDR1 as MNHEY and CDR2 as SVGEGT. Trimming shortened V by 4 bases and J by 3 bases, and 9 bases separated the two germline ends. CDR3 sequence (DNA): TGTGCCAGCAGTTCCAGGGGCCACTATGGCTACACCTTC. Amino acid sequence: CASSSRGHYGYTF.

CDR3 sequence: CASSLGYTYNEQFF. The CDR3 DNA reads TGTGCCAGCAGCTTAGGTTACACATACAATGAGCAGTTCTTC. This chain joins TRBV7-9 and TRBJ2-1; no clear D. The V gene lost 1 base and the J gene lost 4 bases, with 8 bases spanning the gap. Germline CDR1 is SEHNR and CDR2 is FQNEAQ (reference sequence). There are 14 residues in the CDR3.

V usage is TRBV18 and J usage is TRBJ1-2; D is undetermined. Trimming left V 4 bases short and J 3 bases short, with 6 bases between. Germline V CDR1 and CDR2: KGHSH, LQKENI. This CDR3 has 12 residues. Here the CDR3 DNA reads TGTGCCAGCTCACTGCCGTACTATGGCTACACCTTC. Translation gives CASSLPYYGYTF.

V and J are TRBV19 and TRBJ2-2; no definite D call. This CDR3 is built from 14 residues. The germline V and J ends were trimmed by 7 bases and 0 bases, with 9 bases remaining between them. The germline V gene has CDR1 LNHDA and CDR2 SQIVND (reference sequence). CDR3 in amino acids: CASIPQANTGELFF. For the CDR3, the DNA is TGTGCCAGTATTCCGCAAGCGAACACCGGGGAGCTGTTTTTT.

This sequence joins TRBV7-6 and TRBJ1-2; D is undetermined. The CDR3 runs 14 residues. With 5 bases removed from V and 2 bases from J, the gap between germline ends came to 12 bases. Per the germline V gene, CDR1 is SGHVS and CDR2 is FNYEAQ. The DNA for the CDR3 is TGTGCCAGCAGCGCGCGTCCGACCAACTATGGCTACACCTTC. Translating it yields CASSARPTNYGYTF.

The chain combines TRBV5-5 with TRBJ2-4; D may be TRBD2 (6 bases). The germline gives CDR1 SGHKS, CDR2 YYEKEE (reference sequence). V was pared by 0 bases and J by 9 bases, with 19 bases between. CDR3 size: 16 residues. Written as DNA, the CDR3 is TGTGCCAGCAGCTTGGCCCACGGGCAGGGAGGAGGCATTCAGTACTTC. Translating gives CASSLAHGQGGGIQYF.

J is TRBJ2-3 and V is TRBV7-9; 14 nucleotides agree with TRBD2. The CDR3 loop spans 16 amino acids. Germline V gene data show CDR1 as SEHNR and CDR2 as FQNEAQ (reference sequence). With V trimmed by 0 bases and J by 4 bases, 0 bases remained unmatched. Written as DNA, the CDR3 is TGTGCCAGCAGCTTAGCGACTAGCGGGAGGGCAGATACGCAGTATTTT. It codes for CASSLATSGRADTQYF.

The chain is built from TRBV3-1 (or the pseudogene TRBV3-2) and TRBJ2-7, with D unclear. Trimming pared 3 bases from V and 7 bases from J, leaving 7 bases between. The length of the CDR3 is 11 residues. Germline lookup yields CDR1 LGHDT and CDR2 YNNKEL (reference sequence). The CDR3 sequence: CASSQSKEQYF. Written as DNA, the CDR3 is TGTGCCAGCAGCCAGTCTAAGGAGCAGTACTTC.

This rearrangement joins TRBV3-1 (or the pseudogene TRBV3-2) to TRBJ1-2, with no clear D. CDR3 length equals 14 residues. V lost 1 base and J 7 bases, leaving 13 bases between the germline ends. Looked up from germline, CDR1 is LGHDT and CDR2 is YNNKEL (reference sequence). The CDR3 region is CASSQGREWSGYTF. The CDR3 region has the DNA TGTGCCAGCAGCCAAGGTAGGGAATGGAGTGGCTACACCTTC.

This clone was seen a few times. The gene calls are TRBV19 and TRBJ1-4; the D is unclear. Germline V gene lookup returns CDR1 LNHDA and CDR2 SQIVND (reference sequence). The CDR3 is 16 residues long. V lost 8 bases, J lost 4 bases, and 20 bases lay in between. CDR3 protein: CASLGPNAADNEKLFF. CDR3 DNA: TGTGCCAGTTTAGGGCCGAATGCCGCTGATAATGAAAAACTGTTTTTT.

The chain has TRBV6-1 and TRBJ1-5; the D gene is possibly TRBD1 (5 bases). V was clipped by 3 bases and J by 9 bases, with 9 bases between them. CDR1 and CDR2 (germline): MNHNS, SASEGT. This CDR3 has 12 amino acids. This CDR3 is CASSEWGGPQHF. The CDR3 bases are TGTGCCAGCAGTGAGTGGGGGGGGCCCCAGCATTTT.

This rearrangement joins TRBV10-3 to TRBJ1-1; tentative D call: TRBD1 (5 bases). V was cut by 11 bases and J by 4 bases, with 17 bases left in between. The germline gives CDR1 ENHRY, CDR2 SYGVKD. CDR3 length: 13 amino acids. The CDR3 loop reads CAATREVATEAFF. CDR3 bases: TGTGCCGCCACCAGGGAGGTTGCCACTGAAGCTTTCTTT.

J is TRBJ1-1 and V is TRBV19, with 9 bases fitting TRBD1. CDR1 and CDR2 from the germline V gene are LNHDA and SQIVND (reference sequence). V trimming: 3 bases; J trimming: 5 bases; junction bases outside the gene matches: 7. The CDR3 is 15 amino acids. CDR3 residues: CASSMGQGRITEAFF. As DNA, the CDR3 is TGTGCCAGTAGTATGGGACAGGGACGAATAACTGAAGCTTTCTTT.

The V and J genes are TRBV4-1 and TRBJ1-5; 8 nucleotides align to TRBD1. CDR3 length: 16 residues. Germline CDR1 and CDR2: MGHRA and YSYEKL. J lost 4 bases, V lost 3 bases, and 8 bases had no gene match. The CDR3 coding sequence is TGCGCCAGCAGCCAGTTTGCAGACAGGGGAAATCAGCCCCAGCATTTT. This codes for CASSQFADRGNQPQHF.

The chain recombines TRBV5-1 with TRBJ2-7, with 8 bases fitting TRBD2. The CDR3 totals 17 residues. Unmatched junction bases numbered 9, after V lost 0 bases and J lost 1 base. In germline, CDR1 is SGHRS, CDR2 YFSETQ. In nucleotides, the CDR3 is TGCGCCAGCAGCTTGGGTAGAGAACTAGCGGATTCCTACGAGCAGTACTTC. Residues: CASSLGRELADSYEQYF. Full variable domain (rest looked up from reference TRBV5-1 and TRBJ2-7): KAGVTQTPRYLIKTRGQQVTLSCSPISGHRSVSWYQQTPGQGLQFLFEYFSETQRNKGNFPGRFSGRQFSNSRSEMNVSTLELGDSALYLCASSLGRELADSYEQYFGPGTRLTVT.

This clone was seen once. The chain uses TRBV27 and TRBJ1-2, with a possible D match to TRBD1 (6 bases). V was trimmed by 6 bases and J by 11 bases, leaving 19 bases between them. The germline CDR1 and CDR2 sequences are MNHEY and SMNVEV (reference sequence). This CDR3 region has 13 residues. The CDR3 DNA is TGTGCCAGCAGCCATGACAGGTCCGGAGGGTACACCTTC. Translation gives CASSHDRSGGYTF.